The next 20 T cell receptor beta chains were all read from a single sample in a study of cytomegalovirus exposure and HLA in healthy donors. PCR was performed using 60 Vbeta and 13 Jbeta primers. Clones were read by immunoSEQ multiplex PCR, and TCRdb kept only the in-frame ones, dropping some. The top ten clones hold 2.1% of a sample with about 110,000 clones, around 75% of them seen once. Sequenced input: PBMCs. The receptors here all came from a man aged 25 to 45 in good health and CMV-seronegative.

This rearrangement joins TRBV5-1 to TRBJ2-3; tentative D call: TRBD2 (5 bases). CDR3 length: 14 residues. CDR1 is SGHRS, CDR2 YFSETQ, per germline. V was cut by 2 bases and J by 0 bases, with 7 bases left in between. The CDR3 DNA reads TGCGCCAGCAGCTTTAGGACTAGCACAGATACGCAGTATTTT. Protein product: CASSFRTSTDTQYF.

The chain combines TRBV7-3 with TRBJ2-7; maybe TRBD2 (5 bases). The germline gives CDR1 SGHTA, CDR2 FQGTGA. This CDR3 spans 14 amino acids. Trimming stripped 4 bases from V and 3 bases from J, with 13 bases between. The CDR3 sequence is CASSSRGYGYEQYF. The CDR3 nucleotides are TGTGCCAGCAGCTCCCGCGGGTACGGCTACGAGCAGTACTTC.

The chain is built from TRBV6-1 and TRBJ2-1, with TRBD1 matching 7 bases. Germline-derived CDR1 and CDR2 are MNHNS and SASEGT. J gave up 7 bases and V 6 bases, and 12 bases lay outside the gene matches. This CDR3 comprises 15 residues. CDR3: CASSGRQGSRNEQFF. The CDR3, as DNA: TGTGCCAGCAGCGGCCGACAGGGATCAAGGAATGAGCAGTTCTTC.

This clone has a handful of counts. This same CDR3 is encoded by further DNA sequences in the sample. The rearrangement links TRBV5-1 to TRBJ2-1, with 8 bases lining up with TRBD1. The trim removed 3 bases at V and 8 bases at J, leaving 4 bases unmatched. CDR3 length: 13 amino acids. CDR1 is SGHRS and CDR2 is YFSETQ in the germline V gene. The CDR3 is CASSSPGGDEQFF. CDR3 coding DNA: TGCGCCAGCAGCTCACCAGGGGGCGATGAGCAGTTCTTC. Full variable domain (remainder filled in from reference TRBV5-1 and TRBJ2-1): KAGVTQTPRYLIKTRGQQVTLSCSPISGHRSVSWYQQTPGQGLQFLFEYFSETQRNKGNFPGRFSGRQFSNSRSEMNVSTLELGDSALYLCASSSPGGDEQFFGPGTRLTVL.

This chain connects TRBV4-3 to TRBJ1-6; no clear D. The CDR3 spans 14 residues. The ends were cut back, 0 bases at V and 13 bases at J, with 13 bases in the middle. CDR1 is LGHNA and CDR2 is YSLEER in the germline V gene. The chain's CDR3 is CASSQDRHLWPLHF. The CDR3 coding sequence is TGCGCCAGCAGCCAAGATCGACACCTCTGGCCCCTCCACTTT.

The chain employs TRBV9 and TRBJ2-2; TRBD2 matches at 7 bases. CDR1 SGDLS and CDR2 YYNGEE come from the germline V gene. Germline trimming cut 3 bases from V and 1 base from J; bases unmatched to any gene: 6. The CDR3 sequence is 16 residues long. CDR3 DNA: TGTGCCAGCAGCGCTTCAGGGAGGGTGAACACCGGGGAGCTGTTTTTT. This gives the protein CASSASGRVNTGELFF.

The chain has TRBV6-5 and TRBJ1-1, with a possible D match to TRBD1 (5 bases). The CDR3 has 14 amino acids. The V end lost 7 bases, the J end lost 1 base, and 13 bases lay between the germline ends. In germline, CDR1 is MNHEY, CDR2 SVGAGI. The CDR3 nucleotides are TGTGCCAGCAAACTGCTCAGGGAGAACACTGAAGCTTTCTTT. As protein: CASKLLRENTEAFF.

The chain is built from TRBV9 and TRBJ1-6; 9 bases fit TRBD1. V was pared by 0 bases and J by 10 bases, with 8 bases of the junction left unmatched. In germline, CDR1 is SGDLS, CDR2 YYNGEE. The CDR3 is 16 amino acids. The CDR3 reads CASSVGLGQGLSPLHF. Written as DNA, the CDR3 is TGTGCCAGCAGCGTAGGACTGGGACAGGGCCTCTCACCCCTCCACTTT.

The chain uses TRBV29-1 and TRBJ2-1; TRBD2 matches 11 bases. Germline V gives CDR1 SQVTM, CDR2 ANQGSEA. Trimming cost V 6 bases and J 1 base; bases outside gene matches: 5. The length of the CDR3 is 15 residues. The CDR3, as DNA: TGCAGCGTGTTGGGACTAGCGGTATCCTACAATGAGCAGTTCTTC. Amino acids: CSVLGLAVSYNEQFF.

The chain links TRBV2 to TRBJ1-5; D not resolved. The CDR3 covers 13 residues. Germline CDR1 and CDR2: SNHLY and FYNNEI. Trimming took off 8 bases at V and 5 bases at J, with 13 bases between the two ends. This CDR3 is CASGLEDYQPQHF. The CDR3, as DNA: TGTGCCAGCGGACTTGAGGACTATCAGCCCCAGCATTTT.

V and J are TRBV10-2 and TRBJ2-7; D call uncertain. The V gene lost 2 bases and the J gene lost 3 bases, with 8 bases spanning the gap. This CDR3 region has 13 residues. The germline gives CDR1 WSHSY, CDR2 SAAADI. CDR3 amino acids: CASSERRIYEQYF. CDR3 sequence (DNA): TGCGCCAGCAGTGAGCGGCGGATCTACGAGCAGTACTTC.

The rearrangement links TRBV1 to TRBJ2-2; the D call of TRBD2 is as the table states it, not checked on the DNA. TRBV1 is deemed a pseudogene. The CDR3 runs to 12 residues. CDR3 nucleotides: TGCACCAGCAGCCAACGCACCGGGGAGCTGTTTTTT. It specifies CTSSQRTGELFF.

The chain is built from TRBV30 and TRBJ2-5; D perhaps matches TRBD2 (5 bases). The germline V and J ends were trimmed by 2 bases and 1 base, with 11 bases remaining between them. This CDR3 contains 14 residues. In germline, CDR1 is GTSNPN, CDR2 SVGIG (reference sequence). The CDR3: CAWSRGVSQETQYF. The CDR3 region has the DNA TGTGCCTGGAGTCGGGGTGTTAGCCAAGAGACCCAGTACTTC.

V gene TRBV5-5 combines with J gene TRBJ2-7; a weak D match, TRBD2 (6 bases). With 3 bases removed from V and 6 bases from J, the gap between germline ends came to 7 bases. This CDR3 region has 11 residues. Looked up from germline, CDR1 is SGHKS and CDR2 is YYEKEE (reference sequence). The CDR3, as DNA: TGTGCCAGCAGCTGGGGACTCGAGCAGTACTTC. As protein: CASSWGLEQYF.

V gene TRBV4-3 combines with J gene TRBJ1-2; D may be TRBD1 (5 bases). With 4 bases removed from V and 4 bases from J, the gap between germline ends came to 13 bases. CDR1 is LGHNA and CDR2 is YSLEER in the germline V gene. The CDR3 totals 14 residues. In nucleotides, the CDR3 is TGCGCCAGCAGCCCCAGGGAAGGGTTCTATGGCTACACCTTC. It codes for CASSPREGFYGYTF.

The chain carries TRBV5-8 and TRBJ2-5; 10 nucleotides agree with TRBD1. Trimming cost V 7 bases and J 4 bases; bases outside gene matches: 10. The CDR3 extends over 15 amino acids. From germline, CDR1 is SGHTS and CDR2 YDEGEE. The CDR3 nucleotides read TGTGCCAGCTCCGAACCCGGACAGGGGGGAGAGACCCAGTACTTC. Amino acid sequence: CASSEPGQGGETQYF.

CDR3 in DNA: TGTGCCAGCACCCCGACAGGGGAGAACACTGAAGCTTTCTTT. Its protein is CASTPTGENTEAFF. V usage is TRBV9 and J usage is TRBJ1-1; 8 bases are shared with TRBD1. Germline lookup yields CDR1 SGDLS and CDR2 YYNGEE. With 6 bases clipped from V and 1 base from J, the junction kept 5 bases outside the gene matches. CDR3 length: 14 amino acids. Filled out from reference TRBV9 and TRBJ1-1, the complete variable domain reads DSGVTQTPKHLITATGQRVTLRCSPRSGDLSVYWYQQSLDQGLQFLIQYYNGEERAKGNILERFSAQQFPDLHSELNLSSLELGDSALYFCASTPTGENTEAFFGQGTRLTVV.

The chain employs TRBV11-2 and TRBJ2-5; 10 nucleotides line up with TRBD2. Trimming took 3 bases from V and 5 from J; bases not matched to a gene: 6. The CDR3 is 15 amino acids. Germline CDR1 SGHAT, CDR2 FQNNGV. CDR3 bases: TGTGCCAGCAGCTTGACCGGGACTAGCGCCGAGACCCAGTACTTC. As protein: CASSLTGTSAETQYF.

V gene TRBV6-6 combines with J gene TRBJ1-5; D is unresolved. V lost 4 bases to trimming and J lost 2 bases, with 12 bases between them. Germline CDR1 and CDR2: MNHNY and SVGAGI (reference sequence). The CDR3 runs to 15 residues. In DNA form, the CDR3 reads TGTGCCAGCAGTTTACGACCGGGAGGCAATCAGCCCCAGCATTTT. This codes for CASSLRPGGNQPQHF.

This clone was detected only a few times. This chain joins TRBV5-1 and TRBJ2-4; D is undetermined. The CDR3 consists of 13 residues. Deletions cut 4 bases from V and 1 base from J, with 6 bases between. Looked up from germline, CDR1 is SGHRS and CDR2 is YFSETQ. Written as DNA, the CDR3 is TGCGCCAGCAGCGCGGCCGCCAAAAACATTCAGTACTTC. Protein sequence: CASSAAAKNIQYF.